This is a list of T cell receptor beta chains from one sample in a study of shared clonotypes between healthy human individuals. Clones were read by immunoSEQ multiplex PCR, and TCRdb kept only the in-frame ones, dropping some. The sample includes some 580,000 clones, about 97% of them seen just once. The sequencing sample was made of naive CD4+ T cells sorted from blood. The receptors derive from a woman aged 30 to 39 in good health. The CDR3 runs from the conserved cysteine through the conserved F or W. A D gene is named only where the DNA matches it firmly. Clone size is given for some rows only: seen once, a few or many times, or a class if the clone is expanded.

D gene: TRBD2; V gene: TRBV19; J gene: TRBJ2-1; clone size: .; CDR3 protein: CASSIDLAGGKDEQFF; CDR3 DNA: TGTGCCAGTAGTATAGATTTGGCGGGAGGGAAAGATGAGCAGTTCTTC
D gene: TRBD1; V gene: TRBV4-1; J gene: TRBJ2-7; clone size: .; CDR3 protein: CASSQAMGQRNSYEQYF; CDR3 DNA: TGCGCCAGCAGCCAAGCGATGGGACAGCGAAATTCCTACGAGCAGTACTTC
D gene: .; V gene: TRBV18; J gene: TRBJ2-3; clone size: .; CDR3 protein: CASSQVTDTQYF; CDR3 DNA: TGTGCCAGCTCACAAGTAACAGATACGCAGTATTTT
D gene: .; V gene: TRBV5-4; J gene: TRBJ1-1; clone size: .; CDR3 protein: CASSLTAAKNTEAFF; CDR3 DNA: TGTGCCAGCAGCTTGACCGCAGCGAAAAACACTGAAGCTTTCTTT
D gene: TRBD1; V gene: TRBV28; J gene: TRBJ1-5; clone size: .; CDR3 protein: CASNTGTGVNQPQHF; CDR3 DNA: TGTGCCAGCAACACCGGGACAGGGGTCAATCAGCCCCAGCATTTT
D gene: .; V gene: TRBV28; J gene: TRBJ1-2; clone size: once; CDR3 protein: CASGSVGYGYTF; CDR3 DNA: TGTGCCAGTGGTTCAGTGGGCTATGGCTACACCTTC
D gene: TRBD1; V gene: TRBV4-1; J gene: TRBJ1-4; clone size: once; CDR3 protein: CASSQDPQGARTNEKLFF; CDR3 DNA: TGCGCCAGCAGCCAAGACCCACAGGGGGCCAGAACTAATGAAAAACTGTTTTTT
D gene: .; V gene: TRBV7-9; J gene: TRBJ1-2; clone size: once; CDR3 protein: CASSRSGEGWDGYTF; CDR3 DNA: TGTGCCAGCAGCCGGTCCGGCGAGGGTTGGGATGGCTACACCTTC
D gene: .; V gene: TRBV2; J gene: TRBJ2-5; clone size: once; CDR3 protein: CASSPRETQYF; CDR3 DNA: TGTGCCAGCAGTCCCCGAGAGACCCAGTACTTC
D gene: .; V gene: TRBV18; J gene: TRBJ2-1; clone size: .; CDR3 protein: CASSPFVLADEQFF; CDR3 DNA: TGTGCCAGCTCACCATTTGTACTAGCCGATGAGCAGTTCTTC
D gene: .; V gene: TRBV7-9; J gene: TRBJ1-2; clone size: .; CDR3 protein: CASSDPVNQNIGYGYTF; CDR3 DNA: TGTGCCAGCAGCGATCCAGTAAACCAGAATATTGGCTATGGCTACACCTTC
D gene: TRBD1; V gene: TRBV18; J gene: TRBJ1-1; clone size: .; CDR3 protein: CASSPPQGSTKEAEAFF; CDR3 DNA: TGTGCCAGCTCACCACCACAGGGGTCTACAAAGGAGGCTGAAGCTTTCTTT
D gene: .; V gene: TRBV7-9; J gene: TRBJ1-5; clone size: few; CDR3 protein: CASSPAGGNQPQHF; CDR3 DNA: TGTGCCAGCAGCCCTGCCGGAGGCAATCAGCCCCAGCATTTT
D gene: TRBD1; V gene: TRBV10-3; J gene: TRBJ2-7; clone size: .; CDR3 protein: CAIAGTGGYHEQYF; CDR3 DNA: TGTGCCATCGCCGGGACAGGGGGTTATCACGAGCAGTACTTC
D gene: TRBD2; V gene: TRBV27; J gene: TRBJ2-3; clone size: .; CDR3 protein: CASRGSLGGRAKDTQYF; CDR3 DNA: TGTGCCAGCAGGGGTTCGCTTGGCGGGAGGGCCAAAGATACGCAGTATTTT
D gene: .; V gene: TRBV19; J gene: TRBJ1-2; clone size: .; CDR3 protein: CASDTGFYGYTF; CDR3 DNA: TGTGCCAGCGATACAGGCTTCTATGGCTACACCTTC
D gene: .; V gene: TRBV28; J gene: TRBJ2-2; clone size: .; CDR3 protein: CASSVGRKDTGELFF; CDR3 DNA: TGTGCCAGCAGTGTTGGGAGGAAGGACACCGGGGAGCTGTTTTTT
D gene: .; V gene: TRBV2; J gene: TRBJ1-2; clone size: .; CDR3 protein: CASSEQTESYGYTF; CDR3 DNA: TGTGCCAGCAGTGAGCAGACGGAGTCTTATGGCTACACCTTC
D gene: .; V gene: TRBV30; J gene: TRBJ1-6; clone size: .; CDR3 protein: CAWSTTQGLPLHF; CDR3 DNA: TGTGCCTGGAGTACGACCCAGGGATTACCCCTCCACTTT
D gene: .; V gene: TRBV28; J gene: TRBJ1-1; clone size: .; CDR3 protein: CASSSDSHRAFF; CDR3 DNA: TGTGCCAGCAGTTCGGACAGTCATAGGGCTTTCTTT
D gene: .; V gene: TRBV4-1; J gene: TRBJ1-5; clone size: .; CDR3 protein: CASSQLPRNSPGQPQHF; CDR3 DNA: TGCGCCAGCAGCCAACTTCCGCGGAACAGTCCTGGTCAGCCCCAGCATTTT
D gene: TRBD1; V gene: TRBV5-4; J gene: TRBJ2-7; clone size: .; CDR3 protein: CASSLDRGTYEQYF; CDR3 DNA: TGTGCCAGCAGCTTGGACAGGGGGACCTACGAGCAGTACTTC
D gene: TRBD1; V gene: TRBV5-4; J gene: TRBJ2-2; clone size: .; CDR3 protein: CASSPDRVATGELFF; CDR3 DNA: TGTGCCAGCAGCCCGGACAGGGTCGCCACCGGGGAGCTGTTTTTT
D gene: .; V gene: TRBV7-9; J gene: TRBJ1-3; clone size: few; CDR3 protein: CASNRIAGNTIYF; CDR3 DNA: TGTGCCAGCAACCGAATCGCCGGAAACACCATATATTTT
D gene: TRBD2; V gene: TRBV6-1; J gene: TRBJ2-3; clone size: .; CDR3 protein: CASTLAQRELDTQYF; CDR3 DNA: TGTGCCAGCACCTTAGCCCAGCGGGAGTTAGATACGCAGTATTTT
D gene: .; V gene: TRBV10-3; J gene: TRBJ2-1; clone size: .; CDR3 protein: CAISAISPNEQFF; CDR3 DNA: TGTGCCATCAGTGCCATTAGCCCGAATGAGCAGTTCTTC
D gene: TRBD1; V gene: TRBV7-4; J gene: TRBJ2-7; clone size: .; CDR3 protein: CASSLASGTDYYEQYF; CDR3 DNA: TGTGCCAGCAGCTTAGCCTCCGGGACAGACTACTACGAGCAGTACTTC
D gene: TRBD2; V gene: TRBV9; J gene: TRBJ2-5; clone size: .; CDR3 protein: CASSVGTSGLGETQYF; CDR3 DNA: TGTGCCAGCAGCGTAGGGACTAGCGGGTTAGGGGAGACCCAGTACTTC
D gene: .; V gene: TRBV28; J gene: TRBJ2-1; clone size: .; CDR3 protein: CASSSPRLAWNEQFF; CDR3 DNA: TGTGCCAGCAGTTCCCCCCGGTTGGCCTGGAATGAGCAGTTCTTC
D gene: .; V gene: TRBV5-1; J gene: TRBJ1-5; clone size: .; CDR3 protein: CASSLDPDNQPQHF; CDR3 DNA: TGCGCCAGCAGCTTGGATCCAGACAATCAGCCCCAGCATTTT
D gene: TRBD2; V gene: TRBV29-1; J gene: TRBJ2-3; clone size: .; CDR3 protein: CSVFSGYLTDTQYF; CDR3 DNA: TGCAGCGTTTTTAGCGGGTACCTCACAGATACGCAGTATTTT
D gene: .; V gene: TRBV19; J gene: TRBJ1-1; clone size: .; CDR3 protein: CASSRGEGHTNTEAFF; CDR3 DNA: TGTGCCAGTAGTAGAGGGGAAGGACACACGAACACTGAAGCTTTCTTT
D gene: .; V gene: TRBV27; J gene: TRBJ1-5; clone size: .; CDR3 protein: CASSQSWGWNQPQHF; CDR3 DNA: TGTGCCAGCAGTCAGTCTTGGGGGTGGAATCAGCCCCAGCATTTT